The 2 T cell receptor beta chains given below trace back to one sample, sequenced in a study of blood T cell dynamics during melanoma immunotherapy. This table comes from immunoSEQ multiplex PCR, and its TCRdb copy is limited to in-frame clones, with some not included. Of about 11,000 clones detected, 84% appear once; the ten largest clones hold 14%. Time point here: pre-treatment baseline. The sequencing here drew on blood, taken from a patient treated with checkpoint blockade. The origin of the receptors is a human donor with melanoma.

This rearrangement joins TRBV2 to TRBJ2-3, with TRBD2 identical over 12 bases. Unmatched junction bases numbered 8, after V lost 9 bases and J lost 4 bases. The germline gives CDR1 SNHLY, CDR2 FYNNEI. The CDR3 is 15 amino acids. As DNA, the CDR3 is TGTGCCAGTTCCGGCCTAGCGGGGGGGCCAGATACGCAGTATTTT. Its translation is CASSGLAGGPDTQYF.

In DNA, the CDR3 is TGTGCCAGCAGCGCTGACAGGGTGTCCTACAATGAGCAGTTCTTC. Amino acid sequence: CASSADRVSYNEQFF. The chain combines TRBV9 with TRBJ2-1, with 7 bases matching TRBD1. Germline V gives CDR1 SGDLS, CDR2 YYNGEE. CDR3 length equals 15 residues. Unmatched junction bases numbered 4, after V lost 3 bases and J lost 1 base.